The clone carrying this TCR beta chain was picked up a small number of times. The junction departs from the called germline gene at one end, perhaps through a read error. Within the sample, other DNA sequences also encode this same CDR3. MiXCR re-clonotyped the PCR reads for TCRdb. The sample holds 13,000 to 15,000 clones, about 28% seen once. This sample is part of a study of metastatic and nonmetastatic thyroid tumors. Before thyroid surgery, none of the patients had received any treatment. The CDR3 loop spans 15 amino acids. The sequencing sample was made of blood. The source of this sequence is a female donor with papillary thyroid cancer or a benign thyroid nodule (not recorded which). Some clones in this sample may be carry-over from other donors' samples. This sequence joins TRBV12-3 or TRBV12-4 and TRBJ2-3, with TRBD1 as a possible D gene (7 bases). The CDR3 DNA reads as TGTGCCAGCAGTTTATCAGGAGGGGGCGCAGATACTCAGTATTTT. This encodes CASSLSGGGADTQYF.